This T cell receptor (beta chain) was recorded in a study of OX40 agonist ivuxolimab in advanced cancers. TCRdb's table, derived via immunoSEQ multiplex PCR, lists solely in-frame clones and lacks some. The sample yields about 150,000 clones, approximately 94% seen once. The CDR3 totals 17 residues. The sequence was obtained from an adult with an advanced solid tumor such as melanoma, head and neck, liver or kidney cancer. The chain joins TRBV21-1 to TRBJ1-1; whether TRBD1, the table's D call, matches the DNA was not checked. TRBV21-1 is a documented pseudogene. Source: CD4+ or CD8+ T cells sorted from blood, taken in a trial of the OX40 agonist ivuxolimab. DNA for the CDR3: TGTGCCAGCAGCAAACCGACCTTGGGACAGTTGAACACTGAAGCTTTCTTT. Its translation is CASSKPTLGQLNTEAFF.